The 20 T cell receptor beta chains below were found in one sample sequenced in a study of T cell changes during pregnancy in multiple sclerosis. Only in-frame clones appear in the TCRdb table, and some are missing; sequencing was by immunoSEQ multiplex PCR. The repertoire has some 80,000 clones, about 95% of them found once; the top ten carry 0.85% to 1.3%. The specimen was peripheral blood, collected in the second trimester of pregnancy. These receptors were obtained from a female donor with multiple sclerosis, enrolled in a pregnancy study.

The chain employs TRBV20-1 and TRBJ2-1; unclear D gene. Trimming stripped 1 base from V and 6 bases from J, with 4 bases between. Germline V gives CDR1 DFQATT, CDR2 SNEGSKA (reference sequence). The CDR3 runs 11 residues. The CDR3 reads CSARASNEQFF. The CDR3 nucleotides read TGCAGTGCTAGAGCTAGCAATGAGCAGTTCTTC.

V usage is TRBV28 and J usage is TRBJ2-7; TRBD1 matches 8 bases. Looked up from germline, CDR1 is MDHEN and CDR2 is SYDVKM. This CDR3 contains 14 residues. Trimming took 7 bases from V and 0 from J; bases not matched to a gene: 5. The CDR3 region is CASNWGQASYEQYF. The CDR3 DNA reads as TGTGCCAGCAATTGGGGACAGGCCTCCTACGAGCAGTACTTC.

The chain has TRBV14 and TRBJ1-3, with a weak D call TRBD1 (5 bases). With 7 bases removed from V and 4 bases from J, the gap between germline ends came to 17 bases. The CDR3 is 15 residues long. Germline V gives CDR1 SGHDN, CDR2 FVKESK. CDR3: CASNSLRQSGNTIYF. The CDR3 DNA reads TGTGCCAGCAATTCACTCCGACAGTCCGGAAACACCATATATTTT.

The chain recombines TRBV9 with TRBJ2-7; 7 bases align to TRBD1. The germline V gene has CDR1 SGDLS and CDR2 YYNGEE. The CDR3 loop spans 14 amino acids. V shed 0 bases, J shed 4 bases, and the junction held 4 bases outside the gene matches. DNA for the CDR3: TGTGCCAGCAGCGTAGCAACAGGGGCATACGAGCAGTACTTC. This sequence encodes CASSVATGAYEQYF.

This chain connects TRBV6-1 to TRBJ1-2, with D possibly TRBD1 on 6 matching bases. Germline V gene lookup returns CDR1 MNHNS and CDR2 SASEGT. V dropped 5 bases and J dropped 1 base, with 11 bases sitting between them. The CDR3 contains 14 residues. CDR3 sequence: CASSLGQINYGYTF. Written as DNA, the CDR3 is TGTGCCAGCAGTCTCGGACAGATTAACTATGGCTACACCTTC.

The CDR3 spells CASSLSGLAGLGTQYF. The CDR3 nucleotides read TGTGCCAGCAGTTTAAGTGGACTAGCGGGATTGGGGACCCAGTACTTC. V gene TRBV28 combines with J gene TRBJ2-5; TRBD2 matches 12 bases. The CDR3 consists of 16 residues. The V gene end was trimmed by 2 bases and the J gene end by 7 bases; junction bases not matched to a gene: 8. Germline CDR1 MDHEN, CDR2 SYDVKM. The whole variable domain, remainder taken from reference TRBV28 and TRBJ2-5, is DVKVTQSSRYLVKRTGEKVFLECVQDMDHENMFWYRQDPGLGLRLIYFSYDVKMKEKGDIPEGYSVSREKKERFSLILESASTNQTSMYLCASSLSGLAGLGTQYFGPGTRLLVL.

The rearrangement uses TRBV29-1 and TRBJ1-4, with 9 nucleotides matching TRBD1. The V gene's germline CDR1 is SQVTM and CDR2 ANQGSEA. Trimming took 1 base from V and 5 from J; bases not matched to a gene: 2. The CDR3 totals 14 residues. For the CDR3, the DNA is TGCAGCGTTGAAGGGACAGGGGCAAATGAAAAACTGTTTTTT. Protein sequence: CSVEGTGANEKLFF.

J is TRBJ2-1 and V is TRBV18; TRBD2 aligns across 10 bases. The CDR3 runs 16 residues. CDR1 KGHSH and CDR2 LQKENI come from the germline V gene. V lost 6 bases and J lost 0; bases outside the gene matches: 5. CDR3 DNA: TGTGCCAGCTCGCCTAGCGGGAGTACCTCCTACAATGAGCAGTTCTTC. This sequence encodes CASSPSGSTSYNEQFF.

The chain has TRBV6-4 and TRBJ1-1, with TRBD1 identical over 7 bases. V shed 1 base, J shed 1 base, and the junction held 6 bases outside the gene matches. CDR3 size: 16 residues. CDR1 and CDR2 from the germline V gene are MRHNA and SNTAGT. In DNA form, the CDR3 reads TGTGCCAGCAGTGACTGGATGGGGACAGCGAACACTGAAGCTTTCTTT. This encodes CASSDWMGTANTEAFF.

Here the CDR3 DNA reads TGCGCCAGCAGCTTGGGGGGACAGGGGGCAGATACGCAGTATTTT. As protein: CASSLGGQGADTQYF. This chain links TRBV5-1 with TRBJ2-3; TRBD1 agrees at 11 bases. The length of the CDR3 is 15 residues. Germline CDR1 is SGHRS and CDR2 is YFSETQ. Unmatched junction bases numbered 1, after V lost 0 bases and J lost 4 bases.

The CDR3 here is CASSTGYNTEAFF. The CDR3 bases are TGTGCCAGCTCGACAGGGTATAACACTGAAGCTTTCTTT. V and J are TRBV18 and TRBJ1-1; 7 bases line up with TRBD1. The germline V gene encodes CDR1 KGHSH and CDR2 LQKENI. CDR3 length: 13 amino acids. J was trimmed by 2 bases and V by 6 bases; bases with no gene match: 3.

J is TRBJ2-1 and V is TRBV18, with 7 nucleotides matching TRBD1. The CDR3 has 16 residues. The trim removed 1 base at V and 3 bases at J, leaving 6 bases unmatched. Germline-derived CDR1 and CDR2 are KGHSH and LQKENI. This CDR3 reads CASSPQGAVGYNEQFF. The CDR3 DNA sequence: TGTGCCAGCTCACCACAGGGGGCAGTCGGCTACAATGAGCAGTTCTTC.

The rearrangement links TRBV23-1 to TRBJ2-1; D might be TRBD2 (5 bases). TRBV23-1 is an open reading frame whose function is uncertain. The V gene lost 2 bases and the J gene lost 0 bases, with 11 bases spanning the gap. CDR3 length: 16 residues. The CDR3 nucleotides are TGCGCCAGCAGTCAAACTGGGAGTCCCTCCTACAATGAGCAGTTCTTC. Protein: CASSQTGSPSYNEQFF.

The chain carries TRBV5-1 and TRBJ2-3; 7 bases line up with TRBD2. Looked up from germline, CDR1 is SGHRS and CDR2 is YFSETQ. The CDR3 length is 16 residues. V shed 0 bases, J shed 4 bases, and the junction held 8 bases outside the gene matches. CDR3 coding DNA: TGCGCCAGCAGCTTGGAGGGGAGGGCTAACTCAGATACGCAGTATTTT. It is translated as CASSLEGRANSDTQYF.

Only one count was recorded for this clone. J is TRBJ2-7 and V is TRBV7-6; TRBD1 might be the D (6 bases). Trimming cost V 5 bases and J 1 base, with 9 bases left between them. Germline V gene data show CDR1 as SGHVS and CDR2 as FNYEAQ. This CDR3 has 13 residues. The CDR3 loop is CASSHTGSYEQYF. The DNA of the CDR3 is TGTGCCAGCAGCCACACAGGGTCCTACGAGCAGTACTTC.

This clone occurred once. The chain carries TRBV30 and TRBJ1-1; no clear D gene. Trimming took 0 bases from V and 3 from J, leaving 14 bases between them. The CDR3 contains 15 residues. Germline V gene data show CDR1 as GTSNPN and CDR2 as SVGIG (reference sequence). CDR3 DNA: TGTGCCTGGAGTGTCTTTGAGGGATTCGACACTGAAGCTTTCTTT. Its translation: CAWSVFEGFDTEAFF.

The chain is built from TRBV9 and TRBJ2-1; 16 positions agree with TRBD2. With 0 bases clipped from V and 2 bases from J, the junction kept 8 bases outside the gene matches. The CDR3 has 20 amino acids. Germline lookup yields CDR1 SGDLS and CDR2 YYNGEE. CDR3 amino acids: CASSVAAGTSGRATYNEQFF. As DNA, the CDR3 is TGTGCCAGCAGCGTAGCCGCCGGGACTAGCGGGAGGGCCACCTACAATGAGCAGTTCTTC.

The chain joins TRBV5-1 to TRBJ1-2; 8 bases align to TRBD1. The V gene end was trimmed by 0 bases and the J gene end by 6 bases; junction bases not matched to a gene: 13. The CDR3 loop spans 17 amino acids. Germline V gene data show CDR1 as SGHRS and CDR2 as YFSETQ. The CDR3 is CASSLEQGASLIDGYTF. The CDR3 region has the DNA TGCGCCAGCAGCTTGGAGCAGGGGGCGTCTTTAATCGATGGCTACACCTTC. The full variable domain, in which reference TRBV5-1 and TRBJ1-2 provide the parts outside the CDR3, is KAGVTQTPRYLIKTRGQQVTLSCSPISGHRSVSWYQQTPGQGLQFLFEYFSETQRNKGNFPGRFSGRQFSNSRSEMNVSTLELGDSALYLCASSLEQGASLIDGYTFGSGTRLTVV.

The chain joins TRBV19 to TRBJ1-3; D not resolved. CDR1 and CDR2 from the germline V gene are LNHDA and SQIVND (reference sequence). V was pared by 3 bases and J by 0 bases, with 9 bases between. The CDR3 sequence is 15 residues long. CDR3 in amino acids: CASSISGRSGNTIYF. The CDR3 bases are TGTGCCAGTAGTATTAGCGGCCGCTCTGGAAACACCATATATTTT.

The chain is built from TRBV27 and TRBJ2-1, with a tentative D call TRBD1 (6 bases). Germline CDR1 reads MNHEY; CDR2 reads SMNVEV (reference sequence). V was pared by 4 bases and J by 6 bases, with 10 bases between. CDR3 length: 13 residues. CDR3 region: CASSWGLANEQFF. CDR3 sequence (DNA): TGTGCCAGCAGTTGGGGGCTAGCCAATGAGCAGTTCTTC.